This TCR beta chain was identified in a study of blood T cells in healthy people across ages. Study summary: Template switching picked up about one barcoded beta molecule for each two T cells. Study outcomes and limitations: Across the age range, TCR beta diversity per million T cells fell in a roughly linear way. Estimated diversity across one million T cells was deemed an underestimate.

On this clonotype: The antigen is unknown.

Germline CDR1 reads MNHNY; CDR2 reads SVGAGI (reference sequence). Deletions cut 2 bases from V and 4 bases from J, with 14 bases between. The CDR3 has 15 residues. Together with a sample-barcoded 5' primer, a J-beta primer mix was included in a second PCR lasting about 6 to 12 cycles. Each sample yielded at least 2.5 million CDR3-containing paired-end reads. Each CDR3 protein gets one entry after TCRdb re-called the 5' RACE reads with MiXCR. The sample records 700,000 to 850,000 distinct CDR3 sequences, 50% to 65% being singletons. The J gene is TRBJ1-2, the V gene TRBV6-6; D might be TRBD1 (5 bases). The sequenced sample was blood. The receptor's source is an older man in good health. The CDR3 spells CASSYGQSLFYGYTF. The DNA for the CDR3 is TGTGCCAGCAGTTACGGACAATCCCTTTTCTATGGCTACACCTTC.